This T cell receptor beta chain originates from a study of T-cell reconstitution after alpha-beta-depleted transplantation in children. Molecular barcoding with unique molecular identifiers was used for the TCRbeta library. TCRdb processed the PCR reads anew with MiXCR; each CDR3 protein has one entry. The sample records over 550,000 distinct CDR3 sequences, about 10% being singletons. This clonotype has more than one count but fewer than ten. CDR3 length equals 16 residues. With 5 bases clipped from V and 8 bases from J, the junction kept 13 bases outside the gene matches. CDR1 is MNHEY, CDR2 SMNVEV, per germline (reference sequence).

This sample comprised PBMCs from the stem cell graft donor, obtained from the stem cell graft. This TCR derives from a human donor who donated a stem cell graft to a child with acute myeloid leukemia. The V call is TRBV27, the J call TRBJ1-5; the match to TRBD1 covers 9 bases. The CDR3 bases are TGTGCCAGCAGTCCGTCCGGGACAGGGAGAGGGAAGCCCCAGCATTTT. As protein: CASSPSGTGRGKPQHF.